This TCR beta chain came from a study of blood T cell repertoires in COVID-19. Study background: Acute-phase and convalescent COVID-19 samples originated in the United States, Italy and Spain.

Using immunoSEQ multiplex PCR, the repertoire was profiled, and TCRdb retains in-frame clones only, with some absent. The sample contains 400,000 or so clones, around 89% of which appear only once. Cohorts were assigned according to the clinical history that participants reported. V was pared by 2 bases and J by 8 bases, with 20 bases between. Germline V gene sequence: CDR1 SGHKS, CDR2 YYEKEE (reference sequence). CDR3 length equals 16 residues. The chain links TRBV5-5 to TRBJ2-1; D is ambiguous. The sequence derives from a man aged 25 to 45 who had recovered from COVID-19. The source material was PBMCs or T cells enriched from blood (not recorded which). The CDR3 here is CASSFSSVPRDYEQFF. Written as DNA, the CDR3 is TGTGCCAGCAGCTTCTCTTCGGTACCCCGTGACTATGAGCAGTTCTTC.